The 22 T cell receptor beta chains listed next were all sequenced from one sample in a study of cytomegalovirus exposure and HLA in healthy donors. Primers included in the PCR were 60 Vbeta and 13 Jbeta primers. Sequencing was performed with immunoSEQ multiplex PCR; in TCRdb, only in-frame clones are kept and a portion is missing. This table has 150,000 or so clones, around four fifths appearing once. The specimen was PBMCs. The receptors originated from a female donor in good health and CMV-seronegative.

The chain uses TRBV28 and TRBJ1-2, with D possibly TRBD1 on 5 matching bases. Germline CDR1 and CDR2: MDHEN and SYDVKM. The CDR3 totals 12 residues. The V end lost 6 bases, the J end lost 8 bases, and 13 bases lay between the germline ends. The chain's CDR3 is CASRPGGYGYTF. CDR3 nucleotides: TGTGCCAGCAGACCCGGGGGGTACGGCTACACCTTC.

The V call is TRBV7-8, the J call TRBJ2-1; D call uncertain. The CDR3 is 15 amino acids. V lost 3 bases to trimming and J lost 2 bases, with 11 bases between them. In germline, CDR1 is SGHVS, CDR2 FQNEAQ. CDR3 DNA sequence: TGTGCCAGCAGCTTGGGCCTTGAGACCTACAATGAGCAGTTCTTC. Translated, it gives CASSLGLETYNEQFF.

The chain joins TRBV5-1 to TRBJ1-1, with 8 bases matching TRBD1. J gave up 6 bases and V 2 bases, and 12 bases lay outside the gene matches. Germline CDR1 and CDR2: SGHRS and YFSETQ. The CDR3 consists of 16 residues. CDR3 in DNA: TGCGCCAGCAGCTTATTCGCAGGGGGCGGAGGAGCTGAAGCTTTCTTT. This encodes CASSLFAGGGGAEAFF.

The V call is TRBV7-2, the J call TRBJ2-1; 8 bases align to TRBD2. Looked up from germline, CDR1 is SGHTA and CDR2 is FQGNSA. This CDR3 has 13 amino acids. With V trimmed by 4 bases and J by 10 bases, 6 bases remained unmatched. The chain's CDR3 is CASSSQRGWEQFF. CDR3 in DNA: TGTGCCAGCAGCTCTCAGCGGGGGTGGGAGCAGTTCTTC.

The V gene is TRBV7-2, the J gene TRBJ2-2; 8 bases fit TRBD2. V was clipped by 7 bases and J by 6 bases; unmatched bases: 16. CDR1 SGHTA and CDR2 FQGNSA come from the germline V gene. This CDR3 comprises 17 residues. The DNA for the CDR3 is TGTGCCAGCACCTCGGGGGGGCTACGGGGAGGCGCCGGGGAGCTGTTTTTT. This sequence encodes CASTSGGLRGGAGELFF. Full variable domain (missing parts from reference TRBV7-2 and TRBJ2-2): GAGVSQSPSNKVTEKGKDVELRCDPISGHTALYWYRQSLGQGLEFLIYFQGNSAPDKSGLPSDRFSAERTGGSVSTLTIQRTQQEDSAVYLCASTSGGLRGGAGELFFGEGSRLTVL.

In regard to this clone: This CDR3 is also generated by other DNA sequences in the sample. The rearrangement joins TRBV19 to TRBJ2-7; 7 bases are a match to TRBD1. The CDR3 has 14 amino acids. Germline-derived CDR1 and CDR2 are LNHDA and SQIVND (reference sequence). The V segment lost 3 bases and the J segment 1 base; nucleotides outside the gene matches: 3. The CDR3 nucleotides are TGTGCCAGTAGTATTAGGACAGGATCCTACGAGCAGTACTTC. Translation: CASSIRTGSYEQYF.

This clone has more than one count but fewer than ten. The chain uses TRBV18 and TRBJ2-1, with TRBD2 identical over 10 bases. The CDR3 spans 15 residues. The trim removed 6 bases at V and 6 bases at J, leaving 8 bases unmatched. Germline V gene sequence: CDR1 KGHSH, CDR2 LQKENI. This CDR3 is CASSLTSGNVNEQFF. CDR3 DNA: TGTGCCAGCTCCCTTACTAGCGGGAACGTCAATGAGCAGTTCTTC.

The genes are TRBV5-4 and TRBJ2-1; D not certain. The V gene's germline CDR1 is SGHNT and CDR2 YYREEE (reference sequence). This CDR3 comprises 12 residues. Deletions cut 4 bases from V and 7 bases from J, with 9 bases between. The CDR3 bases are TGTGCCAGCAGCCGAAATCAGAATGAGCAGTTCTTC. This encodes CASSRNQNEQFF. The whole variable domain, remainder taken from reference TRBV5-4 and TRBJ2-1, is ETGVTQSPTHLIKTRGQQVTLRCSSQSGHNTVSWYQQALGQGPQFIFQYYREEENGRGNFPPRFSGLQFPNYSSELNVNALELDDSALYLCASSRNQNEQFFGPGTRLTVL.

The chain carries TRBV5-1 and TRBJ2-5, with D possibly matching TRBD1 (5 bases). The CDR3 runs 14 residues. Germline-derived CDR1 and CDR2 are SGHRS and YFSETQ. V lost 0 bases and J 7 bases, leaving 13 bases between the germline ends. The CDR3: CASSLEAVQGTQYF. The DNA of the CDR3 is TGCGCCAGCAGCTTGGAGGCCGTCCAGGGGACCCAGTACTTC.

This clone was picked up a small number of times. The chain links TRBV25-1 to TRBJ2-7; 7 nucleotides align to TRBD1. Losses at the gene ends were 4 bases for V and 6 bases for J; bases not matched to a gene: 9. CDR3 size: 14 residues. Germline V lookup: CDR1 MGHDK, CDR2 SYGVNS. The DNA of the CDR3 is TGTGCCAGCAGTGGCCCCGGGACAGTCCGCGAGCAGTACTTC. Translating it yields CASSGPGTVREQYF.

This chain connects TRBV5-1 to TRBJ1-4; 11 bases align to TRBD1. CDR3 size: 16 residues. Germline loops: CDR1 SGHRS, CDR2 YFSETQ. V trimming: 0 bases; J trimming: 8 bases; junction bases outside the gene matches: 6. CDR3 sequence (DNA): TGCGCCAGCAGCTTGGACGGGGGACAGGGGGGCGAAAAACTGTTTTTT. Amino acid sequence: CASSLDGGQGGEKLFF.

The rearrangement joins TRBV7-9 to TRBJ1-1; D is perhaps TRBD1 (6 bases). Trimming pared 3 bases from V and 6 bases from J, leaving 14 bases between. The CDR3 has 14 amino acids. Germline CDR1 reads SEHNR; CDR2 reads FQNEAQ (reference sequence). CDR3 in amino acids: CASSFRQVLSEAFF. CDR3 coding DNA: TGTGCCAGCAGCTTTAGACAGGTACTCTCTGAAGCTTTCTTT.

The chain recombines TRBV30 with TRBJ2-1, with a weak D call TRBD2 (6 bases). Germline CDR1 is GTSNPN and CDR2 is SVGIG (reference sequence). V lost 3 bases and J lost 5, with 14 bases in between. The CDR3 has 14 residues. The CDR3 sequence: CAWSKTSRNNEQFF. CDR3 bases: TGTGCCTGGAGCAAAACTAGCCGAAACAATGAGCAGTTCTTC. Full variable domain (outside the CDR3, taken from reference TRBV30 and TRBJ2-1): SQTIHQWPATLVQPVGSPLSLECTVEGTSNPNLYWYRQAAGRGLQLLFYSVGIGQISSEVPQNLSASRPQDRQFILSSKKLLLSDSGFYLCAWSKTSRNNEQFFGPGTRLTVL.

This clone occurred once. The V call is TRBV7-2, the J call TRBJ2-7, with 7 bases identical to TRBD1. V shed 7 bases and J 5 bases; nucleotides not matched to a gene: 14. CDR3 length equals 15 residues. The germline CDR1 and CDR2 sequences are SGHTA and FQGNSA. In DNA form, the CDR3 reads TGTGCCAGCACCAATAATAGGGGGCGCGGAGACGAGCAGTACTTC. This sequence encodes CASTNNRGRGDEQYF.

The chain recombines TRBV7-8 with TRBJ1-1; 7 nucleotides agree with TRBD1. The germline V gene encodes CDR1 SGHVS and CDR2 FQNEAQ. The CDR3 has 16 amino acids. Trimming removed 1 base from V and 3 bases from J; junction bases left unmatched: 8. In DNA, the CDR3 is TGTGCCAGCAGCTTAGTACAGGGGACTGGTGACACTGAAGCTTTCTTT. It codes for CASSLVQGTGDTEAFF.

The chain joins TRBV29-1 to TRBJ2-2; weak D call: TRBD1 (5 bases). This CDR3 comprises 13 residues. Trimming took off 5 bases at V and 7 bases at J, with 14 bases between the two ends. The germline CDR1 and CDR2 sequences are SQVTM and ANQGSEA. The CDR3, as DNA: TGCAGCGTTAGGACACTCGGTGGCGGGGAGCTGTTTTTT. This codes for CSVRTLGGGELFF.

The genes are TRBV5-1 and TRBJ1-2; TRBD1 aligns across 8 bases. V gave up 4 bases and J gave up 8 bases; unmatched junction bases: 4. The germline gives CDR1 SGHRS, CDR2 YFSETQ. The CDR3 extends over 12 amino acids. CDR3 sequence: CASSTQGEGYTF. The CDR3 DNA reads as TGCGCCAGCAGCACACAGGGGGAAGGCTACACCTTC.

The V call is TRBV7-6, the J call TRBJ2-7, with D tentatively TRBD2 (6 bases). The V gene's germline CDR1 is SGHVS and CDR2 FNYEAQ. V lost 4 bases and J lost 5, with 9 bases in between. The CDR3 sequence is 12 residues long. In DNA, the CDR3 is TGTGCCAGCAGCTCCGGGAGAAACGAGCAGTACTTC. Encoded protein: CASSSGRNEQYF.

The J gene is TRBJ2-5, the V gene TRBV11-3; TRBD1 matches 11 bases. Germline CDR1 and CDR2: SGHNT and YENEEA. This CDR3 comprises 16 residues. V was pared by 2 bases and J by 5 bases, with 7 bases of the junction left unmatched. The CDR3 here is CASSLRTGGAGETQYF. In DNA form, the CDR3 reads TGTGCCAGCAGCTTACGGACAGGGGGCGCGGGGGAGACCCAGTACTTC.

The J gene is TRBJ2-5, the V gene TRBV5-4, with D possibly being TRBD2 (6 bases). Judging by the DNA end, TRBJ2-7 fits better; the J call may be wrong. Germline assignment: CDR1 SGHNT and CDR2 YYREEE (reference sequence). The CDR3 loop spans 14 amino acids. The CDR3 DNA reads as TGTGCCAGCAGCTCGGGGGAGCACTCCTACGAGCAGTACTTC. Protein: CASSSGEHSYEQYF.

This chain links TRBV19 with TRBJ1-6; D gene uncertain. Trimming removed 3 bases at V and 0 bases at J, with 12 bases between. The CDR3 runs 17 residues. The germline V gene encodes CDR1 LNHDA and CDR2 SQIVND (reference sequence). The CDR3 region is CASSMREGSSYNSPLHF. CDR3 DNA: TGTGCCAGTAGTATGAGGGAGGGCAGCTCCTATAATTCACCCCTCCACTTT.

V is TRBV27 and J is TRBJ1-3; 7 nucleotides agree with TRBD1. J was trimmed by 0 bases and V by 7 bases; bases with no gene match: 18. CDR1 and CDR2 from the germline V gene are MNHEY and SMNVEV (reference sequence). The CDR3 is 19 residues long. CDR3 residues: CASTPPQGSLFSSGNTIYF. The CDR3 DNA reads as TGTGCCAGCACCCCTCCACAGGGGTCCCTTTTTAGCTCTGGAAACACCATATATTTT.